The TCR beta chain described here comes from a study of molecular identifiers for immune sequencing clone quantification. Study observations and caveats: In cases of identical TCR molecules sharing a barcode, highly expanded clone sizes could be underestimated.

Naive CD8 libraries came from approximately 20,000 to 1,000,000 sorted cells with 10%, 30% or 50% RNA. Sorting selected naive CD8 T cells with a CD8+CD4-CCR7+CD45RA+ phenotype. This clonotype was detected a few times. Its antigen is still unknown. CDR1 SGHNT and CDR2 YYREEE come from the germline V gene (reference sequence). The CDR3 contains 14 residues. The V gene lost 0 bases and the J gene lost 2 bases, with 8 bases spanning the gap. TCRdb re-called the PCR reads with MiXCR, one entry per CDR3 protein. The table lists about 640,000 distinct CDR3 sequences, 15% to 20% of them singletons. The sequenced sample consisted of naive CD8+ T cells from blood, with Jurkat cell RNA spiked in. Specified subset: FACS-sorted CD8+CD4-CCR7+CD45RA+ naive T cells. This TCR was sampled from a human donor in good health. Some libraries in this study had Jurkat cell RNA spiked in. The chain has TRBV5-4 and TRBJ1-2; D is unresolved. CDR3 in amino acids: CASSLDSGNYGYTF. In DNA, the CDR3 is TGTGCCAGCAGCTTGGATTCAGGAAACTATGGCTACACCTTC.